This T cell receptor (beta chain) was captured in a study of spatial heterogeneity in lung cancer. For the study at large: For the average unique TCR and UMI combination, more than 8.5 occurrences appeared in raw reads.

The CDR3 length is 14 residues. V gave up 9 bases and J gave up 0 bases, with 9 bases separating them. Noted time point: sample taken at primary tumor resection. From tumor, nontumor lung or frozen PBMC, whole RNA was taken unsorted for sequencing. A distinct unique molecular identifier was carried by each TCR cDNA molecule. Each CDR3 protein is one row after TCRdb ran MiXCR on the 5' RACE reads. The table records approximately 90,000 distinct CDR3 sequences, around 10% of them present only once. The sample consisted of PBMCs, taken at surgery. This TCR was sampled from a male donor with early-stage non-small cell lung cancer. The rearrangement uses TRBV12-3 or TRBV12-4 and TRBJ2-6; D is uncertain. This CDR3 is CASGRDSGANVLTF. In nucleotides, the CDR3 is TGTGCCAGTGGTAGGGACTCTGGGGCCAACGTCCTGACTTTC.